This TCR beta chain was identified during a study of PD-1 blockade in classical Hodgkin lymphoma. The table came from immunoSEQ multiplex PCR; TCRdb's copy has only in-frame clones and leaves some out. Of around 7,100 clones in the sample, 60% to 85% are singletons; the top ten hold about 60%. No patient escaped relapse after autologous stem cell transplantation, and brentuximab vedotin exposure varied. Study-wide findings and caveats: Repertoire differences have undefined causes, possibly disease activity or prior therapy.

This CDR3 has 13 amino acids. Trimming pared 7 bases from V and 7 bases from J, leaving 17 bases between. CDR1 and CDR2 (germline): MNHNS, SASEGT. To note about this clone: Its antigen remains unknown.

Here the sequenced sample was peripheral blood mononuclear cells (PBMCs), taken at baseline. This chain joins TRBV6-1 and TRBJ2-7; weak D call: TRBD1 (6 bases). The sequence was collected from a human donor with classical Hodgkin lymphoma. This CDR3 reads CASTLLQGGEQYF. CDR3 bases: TGTGCCAGCACCCTCCTACAGGGCGGGGAGCAGTACTTC.